Following are 31 T cell receptor beta chains from one sample sequenced in a study of T cell repertoires in cytomegalovirus infection. TCRdb recomputed calls from the reads with MiXCR, one row per CDR3 protein. The table lists 200,000 to 250,000 distinct CDR3 sequences, under 25% of them singletons. The sample comprised CD8+ T cells from PBMCs. These receptors were taken from a human donor in good health (CMV status not recorded). Some clones in this sample may be carry-over from other donors' samples.

This clonotype was counted between two and nine times. The chain recombines TRBV25-1 with TRBJ2-7; D is uncertain. CDR3 size: 12 residues. Germline values: CDR1 MGHDK, CDR2 SYGVNS. Trimming left V 8 bases short and J 5 bases short, with 13 bases between. The chain's CDR3 is CASGQDLHEQYF. The DNA for the CDR3 is TGTGCCAGCGGTCAGGACCTCCACGAGCAGTACTTC.

In this sample, this clonotype turned up many times. The DNA of the CDR3 is TGTGCCAGCAGCAAAAACCCCACTACTAGCGGGGGGGAGGTTGAGCAGTTCTTC. Encoded protein: CASSKNPTTSGGEVEQFF. The chain uses TRBV7-6 and TRBJ2-1, with 13 bases fitting TRBD2. There are 18 residues in the CDR3. Germline-derived CDR1 and CDR2 are SGHVS and FNYEAQ. The junction had 16 bases not matched to a gene; V was cut back by 5 bases and J by 9 bases.

The count of this clonotype is one. The chain employs TRBV12-3 or TRBV12-4 and TRBJ2-2; D tentatively fits TRBD1 or TRBD2 (5 bases each). Trimming stripped 8 bases from V and 7 bases from J, with 26 bases between. CDR3 length: 17 residues. Here the CDR3 DNA reads TGTGCCAGCGGTACAAAGACTATTGGTTGGGGCGTCGGGGAGCTGTTTTTT. Its translation is CASGTKTIGWGVGELFF.

The genes are TRBV29-1 and TRBJ1-1; 7 bases align to TRBD1. J lost 5 bases, V lost 7 bases, and 16 bases had no gene match. CDR3 size: 15 residues. The germline CDR1 and CDR2 sequences are SQVTM and ANQGSEA. CDR3 sequence: CSAPHRAGGKTEAFF. In DNA form, the CDR3 reads TGCAGCGCACCCCATCGGGCAGGGGGGAAGACTGAAGCTTTCTTT.

There are a few counts of this clonotype. This rearrangement joins TRBV6-2 or TRBV6-3 to TRBJ2-7; D is ambiguous. V was clipped by 1 base and J by 3 bases, with 4 bases between them. CDR1 and CDR2 from the germline V gene are MNHEY and SVGEGT. The CDR3 spans 12 residues. CDR3 in amino acids: CASSYLFYEQYF. In DNA, the CDR3 is TGTGCCAGCAGTTACTTGTTCTACGAGCAGTACTTC.

This clonotype was detected a few times. The gene calls are TRBV20-1 and TRBJ2-1; D is unresolved. Trimming left V 0 bases short and J 6 bases short, with 15 bases between. Per the germline V gene, CDR1 is DFQATT and CDR2 is SNEGSKA (reference sequence). CDR3 length equals 15 residues. CDR3 protein: CSARDQIGWGNEQFF. In DNA form, the CDR3 reads TGCAGTGCTAGAGATCAGATAGGGTGGGGCAATGAGCAGTTCTTC.

The V call is TRBV4-1, the J call TRBJ2-5; D assignment may be TRBD1 or TRBD2 (6 bases each). V was trimmed by 0 bases and J by 1 base, leaving 9 bases between them. Germline CDR1 is MGHRA and CDR2 is YSYEKL. CDR3 length: 15 amino acids. CDR3 amino acids: CASSQDRGLQETQYF. The CDR3 bases are TGCGCCAGCAGCCAAGACAGGGGACTCCAAGAGACCCAGTACTTC.

This clonotype was seen many times. The rearrangement uses TRBV7-2 and TRBJ2-1, with 8 bases that match TRBD2. Germline V gene sequence: CDR1 SGHTA, CDR2 FQGNSA. The CDR3 contains 16 residues. V lost 5 bases, J lost 0 bases, and 6 bases stayed unmatched. The CDR3 loop is CASSLQRGSSYNEQFF. Here the CDR3 DNA reads TGTGCCAGCAGCCTCCAGCGGGGGAGCTCCTACAATGAGCAGTTCTTC.

The chain has TRBV10-3 and TRBJ2-3; 11 bases are shared with TRBD2. J lost 2 bases, V lost 6 bases, and 4 bases had no gene match. The CDR3 spans 15 residues. Germline CDR1 reads ENHRY; CDR2 reads SYGVKD. The CDR3 spells CAISETSGDTDTQYF. The CDR3 DNA is TGTGCCATCAGCGAGACTAGCGGGGACACAGATACGCAGTATTTT.

This clonotype appeared a few times. The chain couples TRBV6-2 or TRBV6-3 to TRBJ2-1, with TRBD2 matching 7 bases. Germline CDR1 reads MNHEY; CDR2 reads SVGEGT. J lost 3 bases, V lost 6 bases, and 5 bases had no gene match. CDR3 size: 14 residues. DNA of the CDR3: TGTGCCAGCAGAACCGGGGGGATCTACAATGAGCAGTTCTTC. It is translated as CASRTGGIYNEQFF.

The table lists this clonotype with a few counts. The chain uses TRBV20-1 and TRBJ1-2; D unclear. Trimming took 3 bases from V and 4 from J, leaving 6 bases between them. In germline, CDR1 is DFQATT, CDR2 SNEGSKA (reference sequence). This CDR3 contains 11 residues. CDR3 loop: CSARVGYGYTF. The CDR3, as DNA: TGCAGTGCTAGGGTGGGCTATGGCTACACCTTC.

J is TRBJ2-7 and V is TRBV25-1; D possibly corresponds to TRBD2 (7 bases). This CDR3 is built from 13 residues. Germline CDR1 is MGHDK and CDR2 is SYGVNS. V gave up 8 bases and J gave up 6 bases, with 17 bases separating them. CDR3 residues: CASAGGGGGEQYF. The DNA for the CDR3 is TGTGCCAGCGCCGGGGGAGGGGGAGGCGAGCAGTACTTC.

The gene calls are TRBV20-1 and TRBJ2-7; maybe TRBD2 (6 bases). Germline values: CDR1 DFQATT, CDR2 SNEGSKA (reference sequence). Deletions cut 6 bases from V and 5 bases from J, with 20 bases between. CDR3 length: 14 residues. CDR3 protein: CSAWRASGGNEQYF. In DNA form, the CDR3 reads TGCAGTGCCTGGCGGGCTAGTGGGGGGAACGAGCAGTACTTC.

The chain uses TRBV20-1 and TRBJ1-2; 7 bases map to TRBD1. The CDR3 runs 14 residues. In germline, CDR1 is DFQATT, CDR2 SNEGSKA (reference sequence). The V and J ends lost 3 bases and 6 bases, in that order; junction bases with no gene match: 10. DNA of the CDR3: TGCAGTGCTAGCCCCGCAGGGGGGTTTGATGGCTACACCTTC. Translating gives CSASPAGGFDGYTF.

This chain connects TRBV2 to TRBJ2-5; no reliable D call. The germline CDR1 and CDR2 sequences are SNHLY and FYNNEI. Trimming took 1 base from V and 5 from J, leaving 14 bases between them. The CDR3 has 15 amino acids. CDR3 in DNA: TGTGCCAGCAGTGAAGGAATGAGCGACCGGGAGACCCAGTACTTC. Its protein is CASSEGMSDRETQYF.

There are many counts of this clonotype. V is TRBV27 and J is TRBJ1-1, with D hard to call. The germline V gene has CDR1 MNHEY and CDR2 SMNVEV (reference sequence). Trimming shortened V by 1 base and J by 2 bases, and 5 bases separated the two germline ends. The length of the CDR3 is 13 residues. The CDR3 nucleotides read TGTGCCAGCAGTTTATATGGAAACACTGAAGCTTTCTTT. Protein sequence: CASSLYGNTEAFF.

CDR3 protein: CASSFRGIETQYF. Written as DNA, the CDR3 is TGTGCCAGCAGTTTCCGGGGGATCGAGACCCAGTACTTC. The chain carries TRBV28 and TRBJ2-5; a possible D gene is TRBD2 (6 bases). The CDR3 contains 13 residues. V dropped 3 bases and J dropped 5 bases, with 10 bases sitting between them. Germline loops: CDR1 MDHEN, CDR2 SYDVKM.

In its sample, this clonotype was seen many times. The chain carries TRBV7-8 and TRBJ1-5, with TRBD1 matching over 7 bases. V shed 1 base and J 3 bases; nucleotides not matched to a gene: 6. The CDR3 is 16 residues long. The germline CDR1 and CDR2 sequences are SGHVS and FQNEAQ. In DNA, the CDR3 is TGTGCCAGCAGCTTAGGTCCGACAGGGTCCAATCAGCCCCAGCATTTT. Amino acid sequence: CASSLGPTGSNQPQHF.

The gene calls are TRBV24-1 and TRBJ1-4; 8 bases map to TRBD1. CDR3 length equals 12 residues. Germline V gives CDR1 KGHDR, CDR2 SFDVKD. V gave up 2 bases and J gave up 13 bases; unmatched junction bases: 2. CDR3 DNA sequence: TGTGCCACCAGTGATTCTGGACAGGGACTGTTTTTT. This sequence encodes CATSDSGQGLFF.

This clonotype turned up a few times. The J gene is TRBJ2-3, the V gene TRBV7-8; TRBD2 matches 12 bases. The CDR3 consists of 18 residues. The trim removed 1 base at V and 1 base at J, leaving 6 bases unmatched. Germline CDR1 is SGHVS and CDR2 is FQNEAQ. This chain's CDR3 is CASSLGPGLAGRTDTQYF. CDR3 sequence (DNA): TGTGCCAGCAGCTTAGGCCCGGGACTAGCGGGTCGCACAGATACGCAGTATTTT.

CDR3 in amino acids: CASSEGQGKSYEQYF. The CDR3 DNA is TGTGCCAGCAGCGAAGGACAGGGGAAGTCCTACGAGCAGTACTTC. The V gene is TRBV7-9, the J gene TRBJ2-7; 9 bases align to TRBD1. Germline V lookup: CDR1 SEHNR, CDR2 FQNEAQ (reference sequence). The CDR3 has 15 amino acids. Trimming cost V 5 bases and J 1 base; bases outside gene matches: 6. The full variable domain, completed using reference TRBV7-9 and TRBJ2-7, is DTGVSQNPRHKITKRGQNVTFRCDPISEHNRLYWYRQTLGQGPEFLTYFQNEAQLEKSRLLSDRFSAERPKGSFSTLEIQRTEQGDSAMYLCASSEGQGKSYEQYFGPGTRLTVT.

V usage is TRBV5-1 and J usage is TRBJ2-5; perhaps TRBD2 as D (5 bases). V was cut by 3 bases and J by 3 bases, with 12 bases left in between. Germline V gene data show CDR1 as SGHRS and CDR2 as YFSETQ. The CDR3 covers 14 residues. CDR3 coding DNA: TGCGCCAGCAGCTCAGCCGGGGTCGAAGAGACCCAGTACTTC. Translating it yields CASSSAGVEETQYF. Full variable domain (outside the CDR3, taken from reference TRBV5-1 and TRBJ2-5): KAGVTQTPRYLIKTRGQQVTLSCSPISGHRSVSWYQQTPGQGLQFLFEYFSETQRNKGNFPGRFSGRQFSNSRSEMNVSTLELGDSALYLCASSSAGVEETQYFGPGTRLLVL.

This clonotype was seen a few times. The rearrangement links TRBV7-3 to TRBJ2-1; D call uncertain. Germline V gene data show CDR1 as SGHTA and CDR2 as FQGTGA. Deletions cut 4 bases from V and 9 bases from J, with 25 bases between. The CDR3 is 17 residues long. This chain's CDR3 is CASSSTPNGLYVTEQFF. The CDR3 DNA reads as TGTGCCAGCAGCTCGACCCCAAACGGGCTGTACGTCACTGAGCAGTTCTTC.

The V gene is TRBV28, the J gene TRBJ1-4; D not certain. CDR1 and CDR2 (germline): MDHEN, SYDVKM. The CDR3 spans 12 residues. V lost 10 bases and J lost 7, with 13 bases in between. The CDR3 here is CATGERPEKLFF. CDR3 bases: TGTGCCACCGGAGAAAGACCTGAAAAACTGTTTTTT.

This clonotype was counted many times. The chain uses TRBV4-1 and TRBJ1-1, with TRBD1 matching over 12 bases. Per the germline V gene, CDR1 is MGHRA and CDR2 is YSYEKL. This CDR3 spans 16 amino acids. J lost 5 bases, V lost 6 bases, and 10 bases had no gene match. The CDR3 spells CASRPGTGGAGTEAFF. For the CDR3, the DNA is TGCGCCAGCAGACCCGGGACAGGGGGCGCGGGGACTGAAGCTTTCTTT.

This sequence joins TRBV10-3 and TRBJ2-7; tentatively, D is TRBD1 (6 bases). CDR3 size: 14 residues. CDR1 and CDR2 from the germline V gene are ENHRY and SYGVKD. The V and J ends lost 3 bases and 4 bases respectively, with 13 bases between them. The CDR3 spells CAISDPDSVYEQYF. The CDR3 coding sequence is TGTGCCATCAGTGACCCGGACAGCGTTTACGAGCAGTACTTC.

There are a few counts of this clonotype. The chain carries TRBV20-1 and TRBJ2-7; D gene ambiguous. The CDR3 runs to 15 residues. The V gene lost 0 bases and the J gene lost 4 bases, with 16 bases spanning the gap. Looked up from germline, CDR1 is DFQATT and CDR2 is SNEGSKA (reference sequence). CDR3 in amino acids: CSARDPRLGGYEQYF. For the CDR3, the DNA is TGCAGTGCTAGAGATCCTCGATTGGGTGGATACGAGCAGTACTTC.

This clonotype turned up a few times. The chain joins TRBV28 to TRBJ1-5; 9 nucleotides match TRBD1. The V gene end was trimmed by 6 bases and the J gene end by 6 bases; junction bases not matched to a gene: 9. In germline, CDR1 is MDHEN, CDR2 SYDVKM. The CDR3 totals 15 residues. The CDR3 reads CASSRDREIVQPQHF. The CDR3 nucleotides are TGTGCCAGCAGCCGGGACAGGGAGATTGTTCAGCCCCAGCATTTT.

The chain recombines TRBV7-6 with TRBJ1-3; D might be TRBD1 (5 bases). Trimming took 5 bases from V and 2 from J, leaving 25 bases between them. The CDR3 totals 19 residues. From germline, CDR1 is SGHVS and CDR2 FNYEAQ. The CDR3 DNA is TGTGCCAGCAGCGATGGTGACACGCCCTTTACAGGTCCTGGAAACACCATATATTTT. It codes for CASSDGDTPFTGPGNTIYF.

This clonotype was observed many times. The chain couples TRBV7-3 to TRBJ1-6, with TRBD1 matching over 9 bases. The CDR3 covers 14 residues. The junction had 9 bases not matched to a gene; V was cut back by 6 bases and J by 12 bases. CDR1 is SGHTA and CDR2 is FQGTGA in the germline V gene. The DNA of the CDR3 is TGTGCCAGCAGTCTCGGACAGGGGACCGAACCCCTCCACTTT. Protein product: CASSLGQGTEPLHF.

V usage is TRBV30 and J usage is TRBJ1-1; D uncertain. V was trimmed by 0 bases and J by 3 bases, leaving 8 bases between them. The germline V gene has CDR1 GTSNPN and CDR2 SVGIG (reference sequence). This CDR3 is 13 amino acids long. This CDR3 is CAWSVGGYTEAFF. CDR3 bases: TGTGCCTGGAGTGTAGGTGGGTACACTGAAGCTTTCTTT.